Here is one T cell receptor (beta chain) with its context. Profiling relied on immunoSEQ multiplex PCR, and the TCRdb table lists in-frame clones only, not all of them. The repertoire has 45,000 to 65,000 clones, roughly 94% of them found once; the top ten carry less than 4.5%. The CDR3 length is 14 residues. The V and J ends lost 5 bases and 5 bases, in that order; junction bases with no gene match: 6. Germline lookup yields CDR1 SGHTA and CDR2 FQGNSA. The sample belongs to a study of T cell changes during pregnancy in multiple sclerosis. Here the sequenced sample was CD8+ T cells from peripheral blood mononuclear cells, taken in the third trimester of pregnancy. The chain has TRBV7-2 and TRBJ1-2, with 9 bases fitting TRBD1. The source is a female donor with multiple sclerosis, enrolled in a pregnancy study. DNA of the CDR3: TGTGCCAGCAGCCCTAGGGGGACAGGGTATGGCTACACCTTC. It specifies CASSPRGTGYGYTF.